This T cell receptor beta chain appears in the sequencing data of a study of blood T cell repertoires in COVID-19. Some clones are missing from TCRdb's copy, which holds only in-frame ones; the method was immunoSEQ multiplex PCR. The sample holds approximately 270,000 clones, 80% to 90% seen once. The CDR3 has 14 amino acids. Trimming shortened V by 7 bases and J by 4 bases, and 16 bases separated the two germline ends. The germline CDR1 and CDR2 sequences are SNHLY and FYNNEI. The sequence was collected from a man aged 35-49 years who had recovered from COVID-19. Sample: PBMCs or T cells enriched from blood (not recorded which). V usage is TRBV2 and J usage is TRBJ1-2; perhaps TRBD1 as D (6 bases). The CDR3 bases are TGTGCCAGCATACAGGGCGCTAACGTCTATGGCTACACCTTC. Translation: CASIQGANVYGYTF.